Listed here are 30 T cell receptor beta chains from one sample, sequenced in a study of Ad26.COV2.S vaccination and SARS-CoV-2 variants. Stated treatment: roughly 18 received Ad26.COV2.S at low or high dose, single or two shots; about 5 received placebo; per-sample allocation not given. Sampling was performed 63 days after the first vaccine or placebo injection. Only in-frame clones appear in the TCRdb table, and some are missing; sequencing was by immunoSEQ multiplex PCR. The sample consists of over 300,000 clones, 83% of them appearing once. The source material was peripheral blood, sampled in a trial of Ad26.COV2.S vaccine versus placebo. These receptors came from a person between 18 and 65 years old who received the Ad26.COV2.S COVID-19 vaccine or a placebo.

This rearrangement joins TRBV5-1 to TRBJ2-1, with 13 bases identical to TRBD2. With 4 bases clipped from V and 9 bases from J, the junction kept 7 bases outside the gene matches. This CDR3 has 15 amino acids. Germline CDR1 SGHRS, CDR2 YFSETQ. Written as DNA, the CDR3 is TGCGCCAGCAGCCCCGGACTAGCGGGAGACGGTGAGCAGTTCTTC. Amino acid sequence: CASSPGLAGDGEQFF.

Written as DNA, the CDR3 is TGCGCCAGCAGCTTGGGACTAGCGGGGGGTCCAGAGACCCAGTACTTC. This gives the protein CASSLGLAGGPETQYF. The chain employs TRBV5-1 and TRBJ2-5; 13 nucleotides line up with TRBD2. The V gene's germline CDR1 is SGHRS and CDR2 YFSETQ. Trimming at V came to 0 bases and at J to 4 bases, leaving 3 bases not matched to a gene. The CDR3 sequence is 16 residues long.

The chain is built from TRBV7-6 and TRBJ1-1; maybe TRBD1 (5 bases). Trimming cost V 5 bases and J 4 bases, with 11 bases left between them. The germline V gene encodes CDR1 SGHVS and CDR2 FNYEAQ. This CDR3 spans 13 amino acids. Here the CDR3 DNA reads TGTGCCAGCAGCCCCAGGGAGGGCACTGAAGCTTTCTTT. Protein product: CASSPREGTEAFF. The full variable domain, its missing parts supplied by reference TRBV7-6 and TRBJ1-1, is GAGVSQSPRYKVTKRGQDVALRCDPISGHVSLYWYRQALGQGPEFLTYFNYEAQQDKSGLPNDRFSAERPEGSISTLTIQRTEQRDSAMYRCASSPREGTEAFFGQGTRLTVV.

The chain uses TRBV19 and TRBJ1-2, with 8 bases matching TRBD1. CDR1 is LNHDA, CDR2 SQIVND, per germline (reference sequence). With V trimmed by 9 bases and J by 5 bases, 5 bases remained unmatched. This CDR3 is 12 amino acids long. The CDR3 nucleotides read TGTGCCAGCGGGGACAGGATTTATGGCTACACCTTC. The encoded protein is CASGDRIYGYTF.

This chain links TRBV19 with TRBJ1-2, with D perhaps matching TRBD1 (5 bases). Per the germline V gene, CDR1 is LNHDA and CDR2 is SQIVND (reference sequence). Trimming took 3 bases from V and 4 from J, leaving 12 bases between them. The CDR3 runs to 14 residues. The DNA for the CDR3 is TGTGCCAGTAGTATGCCTCAGAGGGGCTATGGCTACACCTTC. It specifies CASSMPQRGYGYTF. Drawing the rest from reference TRBV19 and TRBJ1-2, the complete variable domain is DGGITQSPKYLFRKEGQNVTLSCEQNLNHDAMYWYRQDPGQGLRLIYYSQIVNDFQKGDIAEGYSVSREKKESFPLTVTSAQKNPTAFYLCASSMPQRGYGYTFGSGTRLTVV.

This chain links TRBV19 with TRBJ1-4; D not resolved. Between the trimmed V and J ends, which lost 7 bases and 2 bases, there was a span of 14 bases. The length of the CDR3 is 15 residues. Germline CDR1 LNHDA, CDR2 SQIVND (reference sequence). The CDR3 here is CASKSGPRTNEKLFF. CDR3 sequence (DNA): TGTGCCAGTAAATCCGGGCCCCGGACTAATGAAAAACTGTTTTTT. Using reference TRBV19 and TRBJ1-4 for the parts outside the CDR3, the full variable domain is DGGITQSPKYLFRKEGQNVTLSCEQNLNHDAMYWYRQDPGQGLRLIYYSQIVNDFQKGDIAEGYSVSREKKESFPLTVTSAQKNPTAFYLCASKSGPRTNEKLFFGSGTQLSVL.

This clone was counted between two and nine times. Other DNA sequences in this sample translate to the same CDR3. The chain links TRBV11-3 to TRBJ1-1; D unresolved. Trimming shortened V by 5 bases and J by 1 base, and 5 bases separated the two germline ends. The germline V gene encodes CDR1 SGHNT and CDR2 YENEEA. This CDR3 spans 12 amino acids. This chain's CDR3 is CASSRGNTEAFF. CDR3 coding DNA: TGTGCCAGCAGCCGGGGGAACACTGAAGCTTTCTTT.

This chain joins TRBV6-1 and TRBJ2-5; D gene unclear. The CDR3 contains 14 residues. Trimming shortened V by 1 base and J by 4 bases, and 10 bases separated the two germline ends. Per the germline V gene, CDR1 is MNHNS and CDR2 is SASEGT. CDR3 DNA sequence: TGTGCCAGCAGTGAAGACACAGTATTAGAGACCCAGTACTTC. This translates into CASSEDTVLETQYF.

The rearrangement uses TRBV3-1 (or the pseudogene TRBV3-2) and TRBJ1-1; D gene ambiguous. The CDR3 runs 12 residues. Germline V gene lookup returns CDR1 LGHDT and CDR2 YNNKEL (reference sequence). Deletions cut 1 base from V and 7 bases from J, with 7 bases between. The CDR3 DNA reads as TGTGCCAGCAGCCAAGTCGGCGGTGAAGCTTTCTTT. This sequence encodes CASSQVGGEAFF.

This chain connects TRBV7-6 to TRBJ1-5; tentative D call: TRBD1 (5 bases). V was cut by 2 bases and J by 7 bases, with 6 bases left in between. The germline V gene has CDR1 SGHVS and CDR2 FNYEAQ. This CDR3 is built from 12 residues. The CDR3 loop reads CASSLRGQPQHF. CDR3 nucleotide sequence: TGTGCCAGCAGCTTAAGGGGCCAGCCCCAGCATTTT.

The chain combines TRBV7-3 with TRBJ2-2, with 9 positions matching TRBD1. Germline values: CDR1 SGHTA, CDR2 FQGTGA. The CDR3 covers 16 residues. With 5 bases clipped from V and 2 bases from J, the junction kept 6 bases outside the gene matches. In DNA, the CDR3 is TGTGCCAGCAGCCTCTACAGGGGGCGCAACACCGGGGAGCTGTTTTTT. This sequence encodes CASSLYRGRNTGELFF.

The V call is TRBV7-6, the J call TRBJ1-2; no reliable D call. CDR1 is SGHVS and CDR2 is FNYEAQ in the germline V gene. CDR3 length: 13 amino acids. Trimming took 5 bases from V and 9 from J, leaving 16 bases between them. The CDR3 loop reads CASSHWNSASYTF. The CDR3 DNA reads as TGTGCCAGCAGCCACTGGAACTCGGCGAGCTACACCTTC.

The chain recombines TRBV5-1 with TRBJ2-1, with TRBD1 as a possible D gene (5 bases). The CDR3 is 15 amino acids. Trimming cost V 4 bases and J 6 bases, with 17 bases left between them. Germline-derived CDR1 and CDR2 are SGHRS and YFSETQ. For the CDR3, the DNA is TGCGCCAGCAGCGGGGCGAGACTCGCAATCAATGAGCAGTTCTTC. Its translation: CASSGARLAINEQFF.

The chain uses TRBV5-1 and TRBJ2-3; 7 nucleotides align to TRBD2. V was pared by 2 bases and J by 3 bases, with 9 bases of the junction left unmatched. The germline V gene has CDR1 SGHRS and CDR2 YFSETQ. The CDR3 runs to 16 residues. The CDR3 nucleotides are TGCGCCAGCAGCTTTGGCGGGAGATTGGGGACAGATACGCAGTATTTT. It translates to CASSFGGRLGTDTQYF.

The chain couples TRBV5-1 to TRBJ1-1, with D maybe TRBD1 (6 bases). Germline V gene sequence: CDR1 SGHRS, CDR2 YFSETQ. The CDR3 is made up of 14 amino acids. V lost 1 base and J 3 bases, leaving 10 bases between the germline ends. The CDR3 bases are TGCGCCAGCAGCTTGATTCGGACAGACACTGAAGCTTTCTTT. This encodes CASSLIRTDTEAFF.

This clone was detected a few times. The J gene is TRBJ1-1, the V gene TRBV7-9, with D possibly being TRBD1 (5 bases). This CDR3 comprises 15 residues. Trimming left V 1 base short and J 0 bases short, with 9 bases between. Germline CDR1 is SEHNR and CDR2 is FQNEAQ (reference sequence). The CDR3 bases are TGTGCCAGCAGCTTAGGGGGACGGATGAACACTGAAGCTTTCTTT. Encoded protein: CASSLGGRMNTEAFF.

J is TRBJ2-2 and V is TRBV7-8, with unresolved D. The germline CDR1 and CDR2 sequences are SGHVS and FQNEAQ. With 3 bases removed from V and 4 bases from J, the gap between germline ends came to 6 bases. This CDR3 region has 13 residues. The CDR3 DNA reads TGTGCCAGCAGCTTTAGCCGCACCGGGGAGCTGTTTTTT. It yields the protein CASSFSRTGELFF.

V gene TRBV5-4 combines with J gene TRBJ2-1, with 8 bases fitting TRBD1. Germline CDR1 is SGHNT and CDR2 is YYREEE (reference sequence). Trimming cost V 0 bases and J 5 bases; bases outside gene matches: 7. CDR3 length: 16 amino acids. CDR3 protein: CASSLGRQGANNEQFF. In DNA, the CDR3 is TGTGCCAGCAGCTTGGGTAGGCAGGGGGCCAACAATGAGCAGTTCTTC.

This rearrangement joins TRBV5-4 to TRBJ2-7; D remains unclear. Germline V gene data show CDR1 as SGHNT and CDR2 as YYREEE (reference sequence). With 2 bases removed from V and 7 bases from J, the gap between germline ends came to 16 bases. The CDR3 has 14 residues. In nucleotides, the CDR3 is TGTGCCAGCAGCTTTAAAACGGGTTCTGGGGAGCAGTACTTC. This gives the protein CASSFKTGSGEQYF.

The chain uses TRBV4-1 and TRBJ1-4; D is uncertain. Germline V gene data show CDR1 as MGHRA and CDR2 as YSYEKL. CDR3 length equals 14 residues. With 4 bases removed from V and 8 bases from J, the gap between germline ends came to 14 bases. The CDR3 spells CASSRTGILEKLFF. Written as DNA, the CDR3 is TGCGCCAGCAGCCGCACCGGGATACTCGAAAAACTGTTTTTT.

This clone was seen more than once but under ten times. The rearrangement links TRBV11-3 to TRBJ2-3, with D hard to call. This CDR3 is built from 13 residues. Germline V gene data show CDR1 as SGHNT and CDR2 as YENEEA. The V gene lost 4 bases and the J gene lost 8 bases, with 13 bases spanning the gap. The CDR3 DNA reads as TGTGCCAGCAGCTCCGGACGGTCCGGTACGCAGTATTTT. It encodes CASSSGRSGTQYF.

For the CDR3, the DNA is TGTGCCAGCAGCTCGGGTTTGGGTTACGAGCAGTACTTC. Translation gives CASSSGLGYEQYF. The chain is built from TRBV7-2 and TRBJ2-7; no definite D call. The V end was cut by 4 bases, the J end by 4 bases, with 11 bases between. The CDR3 has 13 residues. The V gene's germline CDR1 is SGHTA and CDR2 FQGNSA.

The CDR3 here is CASFNRQGKEAFF. The CDR3 DNA reads TGTGCCAGCTTTAACCGACAGGGCAAGGAAGCTTTCTTT. This chain uses TRBV27 with TRBJ1-1; 7 positions agree with TRBD1. The CDR3 sequence is 13 residues long. Germline V lookup: CDR1 MNHEY, CDR2 SMNVEV (reference sequence). The trim removed 8 bases at V and 8 bases at J, leaving 11 bases unmatched.

The chain couples TRBV21-1 to TRBJ2-4; the D call TRBD1 from the table was never checked on the DNA. TRBV21-1 is labeled a pseudogene. CDR3 length: 14 amino acids. This CDR3 is CASSKSRGGNIQYF. The CDR3 DNA is TGTGCCAGCAGCAAATCCCGAGGGGGAAACATTCAGTACTTC.

This clone has just a few counts. The genes are TRBV5-6 and TRBJ1-5; the D gene is possibly TRBD1 (5 bases). The CDR3 spans 15 residues. Germline lookup yields CDR1 SGHDT and CDR2 YYEEEE. The V end lost 2 bases, the J end lost 10 bases, and 19 bases lay between the germline ends. In DNA, the CDR3 is TGTGCCAGCAGCTTCGGGGACCGGAGTTTTGAACCCCAGCATTTT. It translates to CASSFGDRSFEPQHF.

The table lists this clone with a count of one. The rearrangement uses TRBV5-5 and TRBJ2-3; D possibly matches TRBD1 or TRBD2 (6 bases each). The germline gives CDR1 SGHKS, CDR2 YYEKEE (reference sequence). This CDR3 is 14 amino acids long. Trimming left V 4 bases short and J 5 bases short, with 14 bases between. The CDR3 protein is CASSPRGERDTQYF. CDR3 nucleotide sequence: TGTGCCAGCAGCCCGAGGGGGGAGAGAGATACGCAGTATTTT.

The chain uses TRBV2 and TRBJ2-1; 14 bases match TRBD2. There are 17 residues in the CDR3. In germline, CDR1 is SNHLY, CDR2 FYNNEI. The trim removed 0 bases at V and 15 bases at J, leaving 13 bases unmatched. CDR3 nucleotides: TGTGCCAGCAGTGAAGCGCTTAGGAGACGGACTAGCGGGGGGATGTTCTTC. Amino acid sequence: CASSEALRRRTSGGMFF. Full variable domain (rest looked up from reference TRBV2 and TRBJ2-1): EPEVTQTPSHQVTQMGQEVILRCVPISNHLYFYWYRQILGQKVEFLVSFYNNEISEKSEIFDDQFSVERPDGSNFTLKIRSTKLEDSAMYFCASSEALRRRTSGGMFFGPGTRLTVL.

The rearrangement uses TRBV5-1 and TRBJ2-7; possible D gene TRBD2, 6 bases. The CDR3 length is 13 residues. V dropped 0 bases and J dropped 10 bases, with 14 bases sitting between them. The germline V gene encodes CDR1 SGHRS and CDR2 YFSETQ. The DNA for the CDR3 is TGCGCCAGCAGCTTGGGGCTAGCGTCCGCACAGTACTTC. Residues: CASSLGLASAQYF.

The rearrangement links TRBV28 to TRBJ2-7, with 8 bases matching TRBD1. This CDR3 comprises 15 residues. The V gene end was trimmed by 6 bases and the J gene end by 4 bases; junction bases not matched to a gene: 11. Germline CDR1 reads MDHEN; CDR2 reads SYDVKM. This CDR3 reads CASRYPGQAGYEQYF. The CDR3 DNA sequence: TGTGCCAGCAGATATCCGGGACAGGCCGGATACGAGCAGTACTTC.

This clone was counted a single time. This rearrangement joins TRBV5-1 to TRBJ2-5; TRBD2 might be the D (5 bases). The CDR3 has 13 residues. Germline lookup yields CDR1 SGHRS and CDR2 YFSETQ. Trimming took 2 bases from V and 5 from J, leaving 10 bases between them. CDR3 in amino acids: CASSFFPGETQYF. In nucleotides, the CDR3 is TGCGCCAGCAGCTTCTTTCCGGGGGAGACCCAGTACTTC. Filled out from reference TRBV5-1 and TRBJ2-5, the complete variable domain reads KAGVTQTPRYLIKTRGQQVTLSCSPISGHRSVSWYQQTPGQGLQFLFEYFSETQRNKGNFPGRFSGRQFSNSRSEMNVSTLELGDSALYLCASSFFPGETQYFGPGTRLLVL.